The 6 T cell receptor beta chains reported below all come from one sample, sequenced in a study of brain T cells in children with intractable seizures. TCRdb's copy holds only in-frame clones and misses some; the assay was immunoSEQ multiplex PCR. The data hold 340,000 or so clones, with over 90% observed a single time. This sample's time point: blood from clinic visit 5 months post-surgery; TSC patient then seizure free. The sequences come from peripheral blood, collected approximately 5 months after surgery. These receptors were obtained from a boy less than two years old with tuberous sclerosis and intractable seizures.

CDR3 bases: TGTGCCAGCAGCGTCCAGGGACAGGGTTTAGGTGAGCAGTTCTTC. This encodes CASSVQGQGLGEQFF. The gene calls are TRBV9 and TRBJ2-1; 9 nucleotides line up with TRBD1. The CDR3 loop spans 15 amino acids. Unmatched junction bases numbered 9, after V lost 2 bases and J lost 9 bases. In germline, CDR1 is SGDLS, CDR2 YYNGEE.

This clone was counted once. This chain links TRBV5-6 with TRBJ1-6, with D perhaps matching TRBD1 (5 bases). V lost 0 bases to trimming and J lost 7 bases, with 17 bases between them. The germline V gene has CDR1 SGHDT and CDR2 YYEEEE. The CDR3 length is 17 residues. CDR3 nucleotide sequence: TGTGCCAGCAGCTTGGCGGGAGTGGGACCTGACAATTCACCCCTCCACTTT. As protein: CASSLAGVGPDNSPLHF.

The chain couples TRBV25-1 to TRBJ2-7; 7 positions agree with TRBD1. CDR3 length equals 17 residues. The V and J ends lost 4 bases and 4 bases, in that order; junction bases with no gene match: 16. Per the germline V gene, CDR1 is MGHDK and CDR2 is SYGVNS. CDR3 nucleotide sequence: TGTGCCAGCAGTGTACAAACTTCCCCCGGGACAGCTTACGAGCAGTACTTC. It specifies CASSVQTSPGTAYEQYF.

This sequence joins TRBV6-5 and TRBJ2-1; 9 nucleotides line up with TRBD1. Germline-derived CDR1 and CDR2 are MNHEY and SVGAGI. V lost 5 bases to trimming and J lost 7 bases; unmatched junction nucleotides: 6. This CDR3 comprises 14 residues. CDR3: CASSRDRELNEQFF. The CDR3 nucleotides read TGTGCCAGCAGTCGGGACAGGGAGTTGAATGAGCAGTTCTTC.

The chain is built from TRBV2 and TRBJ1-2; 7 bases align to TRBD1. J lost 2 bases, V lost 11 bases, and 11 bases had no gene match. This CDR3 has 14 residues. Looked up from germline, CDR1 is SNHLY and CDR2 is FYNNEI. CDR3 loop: CAERRTGSNYGYTF. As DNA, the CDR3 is TGTGCCGAGCGGCGGACAGGATCAAACTATGGCTACACCTTC.

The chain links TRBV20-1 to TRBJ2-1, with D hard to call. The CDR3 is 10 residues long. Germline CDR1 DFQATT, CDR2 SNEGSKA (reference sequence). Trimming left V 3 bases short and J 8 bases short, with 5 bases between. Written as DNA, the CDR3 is TGCAGTGCTAGGCAGGATGAGCAGTTCTTC. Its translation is CSARQDEQFF.